This TCR beta chain was sequenced during a study of cytomegalovirus exposure and HLA in healthy donors. The germline CDR1 and CDR2 sequences are LNHDA and SQIVND (reference sequence). The CDR3 is made up of 15 amino acids. V lost 6 bases, J lost 5 bases, and 19 bases lay in between. 13 Jbeta primers and 60 Vbeta primers were used for the PCR. Clones were sequenced by immunoSEQ multiplex PCR, and TCRdb holds only the in-frame ones, with some missing. Of more than 95,000 clones listed, more than 75% are singletons. Source material: PBMCs. V is TRBV19 and J is TRBJ2-5; possible D gene TRBD1, 6 bases. The sequence was obtained from a man in his forties in good health and CMV-seronegative. Written as DNA, the CDR3 is TGTGCCAGTAGCCCGCTTTTCAGGGGCAGCGAGACCCAGTACTTC. It specifies CASSPLFRGSETQYF. Drawing the rest from reference TRBV19 and TRBJ2-5, the complete variable domain is DGGITQSPKYLFRKEGQNVTLSCEQNLNHDAMYWYRQDPGQGLRLIYYSQIVNDFQKGDIAEGYSVSREKKESFPLTVTSAQKNPTAFYLCASSPLFRGSETQYFGPGTRLLVL.